One sample yielded the 22 T cell receptor beta chains listed below, sequenced in a study of blood T cell repertoires in COVID-19. Profiling relied on immunoSEQ multiplex PCR, and the TCRdb table lists in-frame clones only, not all of them. The sample consists of just over 300,000 clones, 87% of them appearing once. The sequenced sample consisted of peripheral blood. These receptor sequences come from a man between 18 and 29 years old with active or convalescent COVID-19.

This sequence joins TRBV5-1 and TRBJ1-4; D is possibly TRBD1 (5 bases). The CDR3 contains 16 residues. The ends were cut back, 7 bases at V and 10 bases at J, with 26 bases in the middle. CDR1 and CDR2 (germline): SGHRS, YFSETQ. Here the CDR3 reads CASADGAAGDLGKLFF. In DNA, the CDR3 is TGCGCCAGCGCCGATGGGGCCGCCGGTGACCTAGGAAAACTGTTTTTT.

Only one count was recorded for this clone. The chain carries TRBV15 and TRBJ2-1; a possible D gene is TRBD1 (6 bases). Germline V gives CDR1 LNHNV, CDR2 YYDKDF (reference sequence). Trimming shortened V by 1 base and J by 9 bases, and 19 bases separated the two germline ends. This CDR3 comprises 16 residues. As DNA, the CDR3 is TGTGCCACCAGCAGAGTTAACAGGGTAGGAAGCGGTGAGCAGTTCTTC. This encodes CATSRVNRVGSGEQFF.

This chain connects TRBV6-4 to TRBJ1-6; 8 bases fit TRBD1. This CDR3 has 18 amino acids. The junction had 10 bases not matched to a gene; V was cut back by 6 bases and J by 0 bases. The germline V gene encodes CDR1 MRHNA and CDR2 SNTAGT. CDR3 nucleotides: TGTGCCAGCAGCCCTAGGACAGGGCGAAGCTCCTATAATTCACCCCTCCACTTT. It yields the protein CASSPRTGRSSYNSPLHF.

This chain joins TRBV10-1 and TRBJ2-1; 9 bases align to TRBD2. The J segment lost 8 bases and the V segment lost 3 bases, leaving 11 bases of the junction unmatched. The length of the CDR3 is 16 residues. Per germline, CDR1 WNHNN and CDR2 SYGVQD (reference sequence). CDR3 sequence reads: CASSETLAGLTDEQFF. The DNA of the CDR3 is TGCGCCAGCAGTGAAACACTAGCGGGCCTTACGGATGAGCAGTTCTTC.

This chain connects TRBV7-9 to TRBJ1-6; possibly TRBD1 for D (5 bases). The CDR3 has 14 residues. Germline CDR1 is SEHNR and CDR2 is FQNEAQ (reference sequence). V was trimmed by 10 bases and J by 7 bases, leaving 17 bases between them. CDR3 nucleotides: TGTGCCACCACACTCGCCCCAGGGAATTCACCCCTCCACTTT. Its translation is CATTLAPGNSPLHF. Full variable domain (missing parts from reference TRBV7-9 and TRBJ1-6): DTGVSQNPRHKITKRGQNVTFRCDPISEHNRLYWYRQTLGQGPEFLTYFQNEAQLEKSRLLSDRFSAERPKGSFSTLEIQRTEQGDSAMYLCATTLAPGNSPLHFGNGTRLTVT.

The chain links TRBV9 to TRBJ2-1, with unresolved D. Looked up from germline, CDR1 is SGDLS and CDR2 is YYNGEE. Trimming removed 4 bases from V and 6 bases from J, with 17 bases in between. CDR3 length: 15 amino acids. The CDR3 reads CASSIDVGLINEQFF. The CDR3 nucleotides read TGTGCCAGCAGCATCGACGTCGGGTTAATCAATGAGCAGTTCTTC.

V is TRBV28 and J is TRBJ1-6; 7 bases are shared with TRBD1. CDR3 length: 13 amino acids. Germline trimming cut 6 bases from V and 14 bases from J; bases unmatched to any gene: 10. The germline V gene has CDR1 MDHEN and CDR2 SYDVKM. CDR3 coding DNA: TGTGCCAGCAGCACAGGGGCCCAAGGGACCCTCCACTTT. This translates into CASSTGAQGTLHF.

The genes are TRBV9 and TRBJ1-3; maybe TRBD1 (6 bases). Deletions cut 1 base from V and 2 bases from J, with 10 bases between. Per germline, CDR1 SGDLS and CDR2 YYNGEE. The CDR3 is 15 amino acids. In DNA form, the CDR3 reads TGTGCCAGCAGCGTAAGTGAGGGGGCTGGAAACACCATATATTTT. Its protein product is CASSVSEGAGNTIYF. The full variable domain, completed using reference TRBV9 and TRBJ1-3, is DSGVTQTPKHLITATGQRVTLRCSPRSGDLSVYWYQQSLDQGLQFLIQYYNGEERAKGNILERFSAQQFPDLHSELNLSSLELGDSALYFCASSVSEGAGNTIYFGEGSWLTVV.

This chain connects TRBV27 to TRBJ2-2; tentative D call: TRBD2 (6 bases). CDR3 length: 19 residues. Looked up from germline, CDR1 is MNHEY and CDR2 is SMNVEV (reference sequence). Trimming took off 1 base at V and 0 bases at J, with 18 bases between the two ends. In DNA, the CDR3 is TGTGCCAGCAGTTTATTTCGGCAGGGAGGCGTTCCGAACACCGGGGAGCTGTTTTTT. As protein: CASSLFRQGGVPNTGELFF.

This clone was recorded once. The gene calls are TRBV7-9 and TRBJ1-6, with 7 positions matching TRBD1. J gave up 7 bases and V 5 bases, and 14 bases lay outside the gene matches. The CDR3 is 17 amino acids. Germline assignment: CDR1 SEHNR and CDR2 FQNEAQ (reference sequence). Here the CDR3 reads CASSPRITGEGNSPLHF. The CDR3 nucleotides read TGTGCCAGCAGCCCGCGAATAACAGGGGAAGGGAATTCACCCCTCCACTTT.

The chain recombines TRBV24-1 with TRBJ1-1, with D perhaps TRBD1 (6 bases). The V and J ends lost 2 bases and 9 bases respectively, with 18 bases between them. The CDR3 is 15 amino acids. The germline CDR1 and CDR2 sequences are KGHDR and SFDVKD. The CDR3 sequence: CATSDSQPPDSQAFF. The CDR3 region has the DNA TGTGCCACCAGTGATTCGCAACCTCCGGACAGCCAAGCTTTCTTT.

The chain links TRBV6-2 or TRBV6-3 to TRBJ1-4; a possible D gene is TRBD1 (6 bases). V was cut by 2 bases and J by 8 bases, with 24 bases left in between. This CDR3 spans 18 amino acids. CDR1 and CDR2 (germline): MNHEY, SVGEGT. The CDR3 protein is CASSYPSTRLRGDEKLFF. The CDR3 bases are TGTGCCAGCAGTTACCCATCAACTCGACTCAGGGGAGACGAAAAACTGTTTTTT.

The V and J genes are TRBV28 and TRBJ1-2; D ambiguous. The germline gives CDR1 MDHEN, CDR2 SYDVKM. Trimming cost V 5 bases and J 5 bases, with 18 bases left between them. The CDR3 has 15 residues. The chain's CDR3 is CASSAPAEAPYGYTF. The CDR3 nucleotides are TGTGCCAGCAGTGCCCCGGCAGAGGCCCCATATGGCTACACCTTC.

The chain links TRBV28 to TRBJ2-2; possible D gene TRBD1, 6 bases. CDR3 size: 15 residues. The germline V gene has CDR1 MDHEN and CDR2 SYDVKM. Trimming left V 5 bases short and J 1 base short, with 11 bases between. CDR3 coding DNA: TGTGCCAGCAGTCACAGGGTGGGGAACACCGGGGAGCTGTTTTTT. This gives the protein CASSHRVGNTGELFF.

The chain employs TRBV11-3 and TRBJ2-5, with a tentative D call TRBD2 (6 bases). The CDR3 loop spans 16 amino acids. V was clipped by 0 bases and J by 2 bases, with 13 bases between them. The germline V gene has CDR1 SGHNT and CDR2 YENEEA. The CDR3 spells CASSLEGPGGQETQYF. DNA for the CDR3: TGTGCCAGCAGCTTAGAAGGGCCAGGAGGGCAAGAGACCCAGTACTTC. Combining the CDR3 with reference TRBV11-3 and TRBJ2-5 gives the whole variable domain EAGVVQSPRYKIIEKKQPVAFWCNPISGHNTLYWYLQNLGQGPELLIRYENEEAVDDSQLPKDRFSAERLKGVDSTLKIQPAELGDSAVYLCASSLEGPGGQETQYFGPGTRLLVL.

The rearrangement links TRBV28 to TRBJ1-1; TRBD1 aligns across 9 bases. The germline CDR1 and CDR2 sequences are MDHEN and SYDVKM. The CDR3 is made up of 15 amino acids. V lost 6 bases, J lost 5 bases, and 10 bases stayed unmatched. The CDR3 DNA reads TGTGCCAGCAGCCAGCCCGACAGGGGGATGACTGAAGCTTTCTTT. Amino acid sequence: CASSQPDRGMTEAFF.

This chain joins TRBV29-1 and TRBJ1-2, with 10 bases that match TRBD1. The CDR3 consists of 12 residues. V lost 7 bases to trimming and J lost 6 bases; unmatched junction nucleotides: 5. The V gene's germline CDR1 is SQVTM and CDR2 ANQGSEA. The CDR3: CSAWGTGDGYTF. In DNA form, the CDR3 reads TGCAGCGCTTGGGGGACAGGGGATGGCTACACCTTC.

This clone was found a few times. V gene TRBV7-8 combines with J gene TRBJ1-4; tentative D call: TRBD1 (5 bases). The V gene lost 6 bases and the J gene lost 3 bases, with 17 bases spanning the gap. There are 16 residues in the CDR3. Per the germline V gene, CDR1 is SGHVS and CDR2 is FQNEAQ. CDR3 bases: TGTGCCAGCAGGTTAAGTTATGGGGCGGCTAATGAAAAACTGTTTTTT. Translated: CASRLSYGAANEKLFF. Based on the CDR3 plus reference TRBV7-8 and TRBJ1-4, the full variable domain is GAGVSQSPRYKVAKRGQDVALRCDPISGHVSLFWYQQALGQGPEFLTYFQNEAQLDKSGLPSDRFFAERPEGSVSTLKIQRTQQEDSAVYLCASRLSYGAANEKLFFGSGTQLSVL.

The rearrangement uses TRBV7-2 and TRBJ2-7, with a possible D match to TRBD1 (5 bases). Germline values: CDR1 SGHTA, CDR2 FQGNSA. The CDR3 has 15 amino acids. V lost 1 base to trimming and J lost 6 bases, with 16 bases between them. In DNA, the CDR3 is TGTGCCAGCAGCTTAGGGAGTATGCAGGGTCTCGAGCAGTACTTC. Protein sequence: CASSLGSMQGLEQYF.

The V and J genes are TRBV6-1 and TRBJ1-6, with no clear D. Germline V gives CDR1 MNHNS, CDR2 SASEGT. CDR3 size: 16 residues. V lost 0 bases and J lost 0, with 6 bases in between. CDR3: CASSEARISYNSPLHF. The DNA for the CDR3 is TGTGCCAGCAGTGAAGCGCGGATCTCCTATAATTCACCCCTCCACTTT.

V usage is TRBV2 and J usage is TRBJ1-1, with D maybe TRBD1 (6 bases). CDR1 SNHLY and CDR2 FYNNEI come from the germline V gene. This CDR3 region has 13 residues. Between the trimmed V and J ends, which lost 8 bases and 7 bases, there was a span of 17 bases. The CDR3 DNA sequence: TGTGCCAGCCTAAAGAACAGGGCGGATGAAGCTTTCTTT. This gives the protein CASLKNRADEAFF.

Only a few counts were recorded for this clone. The chain has TRBV5-5 and TRBJ2-7; TRBD1 might be the D (5 bases). Germline V lookup: CDR1 SGHKS, CDR2 YYEKEE (reference sequence). With 0 bases removed from V and 4 bases from J, the gap between germline ends came to 14 bases. The CDR3 covers 15 residues. The CDR3 DNA follows: TGTGCCAGCAGCTTGGAAGGGGCCTCAATTTACGAGCAGTACTTC. Its translation: CASSLEGASIYEQYF.